The rows below give T cell receptor beta chains drawn from one sample of a study of T cell responses to AZD1222 COVID-19 vaccine. Sequencing used immunoSEQ multiplex PCR; TCRdb keeps in-frame clones, though not all of them. The sample contains more than 95,000 clones, 70% to 90% of which appear only once. Here the sequenced sample was peripheral blood, taken on day 0 of AZD1222 vaccination. The receptors were gathered from an adult in good health. The CDR3 runs from the conserved cysteine through the conserved F or W. Each record gives: J gene, clone size, D gene, V gene, CDR3 DNA, CDR3 protein. A D gene is named only where the DNA matches it firmly. Size values are once, few and many counts, or a class for expanded clones, and some rows have none.

>TRBJ1-1|few|TRBD1|TRBV18
TGTGCCAGCTCACCGAGGACAGGGCTCACTGAAGCTTTCTTT
CASSPRTGLTEAFF
>TRBJ1-2|-|TRBD1|TRBV18
TGTGCCAGCTCACCACCGGGACAGGGCCGTGTGGGCTACACCTTC
CASSPPGQGRVGYTF
>TRBJ2-7|-|-|TRBV12-3/TRBV12-4
TGTGCCAGCACCGACGGGGCGCGGGAGCAGTACTTC
CASTDGAREQYF
>TRBJ2-7|-|TRBD1|TRBV13
TGTGCCAGCAGCATGACAGGGGGCTACGAGCAGTACTTC
CASSMTGGYEQYF
>TRBJ2-7|few|-|TRBV10-3
TGTGCCACCGGGGGGGACAGCTACGAGCAGTACTTC
CATGGDSYEQYF
>TRBJ1-3|-|-|TRBV3-1/TRBV3-2
TGTGCCAGCAGCCAAGTCCACTCTGGAAACACCATATATTTT
CASSQVHSGNTIYF
>TRBJ1-1|few|-|TRBV19
TGTGCCAGTAGTATTCCTATGAACACTGAAGCTTTCTTT
CASSIPMNTEAFF
>TRBJ2-1|-|-|TRBV7-2
TGTGCCAGCAGCTCCCTGGCGGTTGATGAGCAGTTCTTC
CASSSLAVDEQFF
>TRBJ1-2|-|-|TRBV19
TGTGCCAGTAGTATGAGCGGGGGGCAAGGCTATGGCTACACCTTC
CASSMSGGQGYGYTF
>TRBJ1-6|few|TRBD1|TRBV9
TGTGCCAGCAGCGTAGATTCGTACAGGGGAAATTCACCCCTCCACTTT
CASSVDSYRGNSPLHF
>TRBJ1-6|-|TRBD1|TRBV10-3
TGTGCCATCAGTGGGGGACAGGTTATAGAGAATTCACCCCTCCACTTT
CAISGGQVIENSPLHF
>TRBJ2-7|many|-|TRBV5-6
TGTGCCAGCAGCCAGGGGACACTGTACGAGCAGTACTTC
CASSQGTLYEQYF
>TRBJ1-3|-|TRBD1|TRBV4-1
TGCGCCAGCAGCCAAGATCTAAGATCATTGACAGGGACTGGAAACACCATATATTTT
CASSQDLRSLTGTGNTIYF
>TRBJ2-2|-|TRBD2|TRBV7-8
TGTGCCAGCAGCTCCAGACTAGCGGGTTCCACCGGGGAGCTGTTTTTT
CASSSRLAGSTGELFF
>TRBJ2-1|-|TRBD2|TRBV5-4
TGTGCCAGCAGCAAAGGAGCGGGGGCGGGAGGGAATGAGCAGTTCTTC
CASSKGAGAGGNEQFF
>TRBJ1-5|-|-|TRBV6-2/TRBV6-3
TGTGCCAGCAGTTCGGTTCAGTTGAATCAGCCCCAGCATTTT
CASSSVQLNQPQHF
>TRBJ2-7|-|TRBD2|TRBV18
TGTGCCAGCGGACTAGCGGGAGACAGCTCCTACGAGCAGTACTTC
CASGLAGDSSYEQYF
>TRBJ1-1|-|TRBD1|TRBV2
TGTGCCAGCGAGGGGTCCAGGGGGCACACTGAAGCTTTCTTT
CASEGSRGHTEAFF
>TRBJ1-2|few|TRBD1|TRBV5-1
TGCGCCAGCAGCTTACAGGGGTCTGGCTACACCTTC
CASSLQGSGYTF
>TRBJ2-7|-|-|TRBV30
TGTGCCTGGAGTGTAACCCCGGGACTTTTACCGCACGAGCAGTACTTC
CAWSVTPGLLPHEQYF
>TRBJ1-4|-|-|TRBV4-2
TGTGCCAGCAGCCAAGATTTTTTAGCAACAGTCCTCCTCCTTAATGAAAAACTGTTTTTT
CASSQDFLATVLLLNEKLFF
>TRBJ2-7|-|-|TRBV5-1
TGCGCCAGCAGCCCCGGGAGTCTGCCCTACGAGCAGTACTTC
CASSPGSLPYEQYF
>TRBJ1-2|-|-|TRBV5-1
TGCGCCAGCATCGTACAACCAGGAGACTATGGCTACACCTTC
CASIVQPGDYGYTF
>TRBJ1-1|-|-|TRBV7-9
TGTGCCAGCAGCTTAGTGGGCGGGGGGACTGAAGCTTTCTTT
CASSLVGGGTEAFF
>TRBJ2-7|-|TRBD2|TRBV18
TGTGCCAGCTCACCACCGGGACTAGCGGCCTACGAGCAGTACTTC
CASSPPGLAAYEQYF
>TRBJ2-1|-|TRBD1|TRBV29-1
TGCAGCGTTGAGGGGACAGGGGGCGCGTCCTACAATGAGCAGTTCTTC
CSVEGTGGASYNEQFF
>TRBJ2-7|-|TRBD1|TRBV19
TGTGCCAGTAGTATGACCGGGACAGAAGTCTACGAGCAGTACTTC
CASSMTGTEVYEQYF
>TRBJ1-2|-|-|TRBV4-1
TGCGCCAGCAGCCAAGATCAAGGGCTAGGGTCATATGGCTACACCTTC
CASSQDQGLGSYGYTF
>TRBJ1-3|-|-|TRBV2
TGTGCCAGCAGTTTAGGGCGCACGGGTGGAAACACCATATATTTT
CASSLGRTGGNTIYF
>TRBJ2-1|once|-|TRBV27
TGTGCCAGCTCTGGGGTGTACTCCTACAATGAGCAGTTCTTC
CASSGVYSYNEQFF
>TRBJ2-7|once|-|TRBV5-8
TGTGCCAGCAGCTCCAGGGGATCCTACTACGAGCAGTACTTC
CASSSRGSYYEQYF
>TRBJ1-5|-|-|TRBV30
TGTGCCTGGAGTGGAGGAGGGGATCAGCCCCAGCATTTT
CAWSGGGDQPQHF
>TRBJ2-7|-|-|TRBV7-3
TGTGCCAGCAGCTTACAGGCAGGAATATCCTACGAGCAGTACTTC
CASSLQAGISYEQYF
>TRBJ1-2|once|-|TRBV12-3/TRBV12-4
TGTGCCAGCAGTTTTCCCGGGGGAGGCTACACCTTC
CASSFPGGGYTF
>TRBJ1-2|-|-|TRBV19
TGTGCCAGTAAGGTGGGATGGCAGGGTAATGGCTACACCTTC
CASKVGWQGNGYTF
>TRBJ2-3|-|-|TRBV20-1
TGCAGTGCTAGGAGCGCAGATACGCAGTATTTT
CSARSADTQYF
>TRBJ2-5|-|-|TRBV21-1
TGTGCCAGCAGCAAAGACACCGCGTTCCAAGAGACCCAGTACTTC
CASSKDTAFQETQYF